These 26 T cell receptor beta chains originate from one sample sequenced in a study of long-term antiretroviral therapy in people with HIV. Sequencing relied on immunoSEQ assay v3.0, run at survey level. Only in-frame clones appear in the TCRdb table, and some are missing; sequencing was by immunoSEQ multiplex PCR. Altogether roughly 19,000 clones are present, approximately 88% being singletons, with the ten largest covering 8.8%. The source material was unsorted PBMCs, sampled 1.2 years after starting antiretroviral therapy. These receptors all come from a middle-aged woman with HIV.

The chain carries TRBV6-5 and TRBJ2-2; tentatively, D is TRBD1 (5 bases). This CDR3 is 16 amino acids long. Germline V gives CDR1 MNHEY, CDR2 SVGAGI. Trimming stripped 2 bases from V and 3 bases from J, with 13 bases between. The CDR3 sequence: CASSYGQGTHTGELFF. CDR3 DNA sequence: TGTGCCAGCAGTTACGGTCAGGGTACCCACACCGGGGAGCTGTTTTTT.

The chain employs TRBV5-1 and TRBJ2-3; 10 nucleotides agree with TRBD1. Germline CDR1 is SGHRS and CDR2 is YFSETQ. J lost 4 bases, V lost 3 bases, and 5 bases had no gene match. The CDR3 spans 15 residues. CDR3 in amino acids: CASSSTGGASDTQYF. As DNA, the CDR3 is TGCGCCAGCAGCTCGACAGGGGGCGCCTCAGATACGCAGTATTTT. The full variable domain, completed using reference TRBV5-1 and TRBJ2-3, is KAGVTQTPRYLIKTRGQQVTLSCSPISGHRSVSWYQQTPGQGLQFLFEYFSETQRNKGNFPGRFSGRQFSNSRSEMNVSTLELGDSALYLCASSSTGGASDTQYFGPGTRLTVL.

The CDR3: CASSRQTGGEQYF. In DNA, the CDR3 is TGTGCCAGCAGTCGCCAGACGGGGGGGGAGCAGTACTTC. This chain uses TRBV28 with TRBJ2-7; 8 bases map to TRBD2. Trimming cost V 5 bases and J 7 bases; bases outside gene matches: 7. This CDR3 is 13 amino acids long. Germline assignment: CDR1 MDHEN and CDR2 SYDVKM.

The chain employs TRBV6-5 and TRBJ1-1; D gene uncertain. The CDR3 extends over 12 amino acids. The V end lost 6 bases, the J end lost 7 bases, and 12 bases lay between the germline ends. CDR1 is MNHEY, CDR2 SVGAGI, per germline. CDR3 loop: CASSRSGLEAFF. The DNA for the CDR3 is TGTGCCAGCAGCCGGTCCGGGCTTGAAGCTTTCTTT.

The chain couples TRBV14 to TRBJ1-1; no clear D gene. The CDR3 loop spans 13 amino acids. Deletions cut 6 bases from V and 1 base from J, with 9 bases between. Germline assignment: CDR1 SGHDN and CDR2 FVKESK. In nucleotides, the CDR3 is TGTGCCAGCAGTCGATCAGGGAACACTGAAGCTTTCTTT. Protein sequence: CASSRSGNTEAFF. Full variable domain (missing parts from reference TRBV14 and TRBJ1-1): EAGVTQFPSHSVIEKGQTVTLRCDPISGHDNLYWYRRVMGKEIKFLLHFVKESKQDESGMPNNRFLAERTGGTYSTLKVQPAELEDSGVYFCASSRSGNTEAFFGQGTRLTVV.

The chain combines TRBV5-5 with TRBJ2-2, with no clear D. Germline V gene data show CDR1 as SGHKS and CDR2 as YYEKEE (reference sequence). With 1 base removed from V and 0 bases from J, the gap between germline ends came to 13 bases. There are 17 residues in the CDR3. Here the CDR3 reads CASSLSSGVANTGELFF. DNA for the CDR3: TGTGCCAGCAGCTTGAGCTCAGGCGTCGCGAACACCGGGGAGCTGTTTTTT.

The rearrangement uses TRBV2 and TRBJ1-2; possibly TRBD1 for D (5 bases). The CDR3 covers 16 residues. V gave up 5 bases and J gave up 5 bases, with 21 bases separating them. Germline CDR1 SNHLY, CDR2 FYNNEI. This CDR3 reads CASSRQSASTSYGYTF. CDR3 in DNA: TGTGCCAGCAGTCGACAGTCCGCCTCTACCTCGTATGGCTACACCTTC.

This chain links TRBV7-2 with TRBJ2-7; no definite D call. The CDR3 has 13 residues. Germline V lookup: CDR1 SGHTA, CDR2 FQGNSA. Trimming shortened V by 0 bases and J by 7 bases, and 10 bases separated the two germline ends. The CDR3 sequence is CASSLASLGEQYF. In DNA, the CDR3 is TGTGCCAGCAGCTTAGCCTCCCTGGGGGAGCAGTACTTC.

Details on this clone: The junction departs from germline at one end; a sequencing error may be responsible. This CDR3 reads CASSLDGRGRRWTEAFF. The CDR3 nucleotides read TGTGCCAGCAGCCTAGACGGCCGGGGGAGAAGGTGGACTGAAGCTTTCTTT. The chain combines TRBV11-2 with TRBJ1-1, with D possibly being TRBD1 (5 bases). The CDR3 covers 17 residues. Germline CDR1 is SGHAT and CDR2 is FQNNGV.

V gene TRBV28 combines with J gene TRBJ1-2, with a possible D match to TRBD1 (5 bases). The V gene lost 2 bases and the J gene lost 2 bases, with 9 bases spanning the gap. This CDR3 contains 14 residues. Germline-derived CDR1 and CDR2 are MDHEN and SYDVKM. CDR3 DNA: TGTGCCAGCAGTTTAAACCAGGGAAACTATGGCTACACCTTC. Encoded protein: CASSLNQGNYGYTF.

The rearrangement joins TRBV6-1 to TRBJ1-2; no reliable D call. The germline V gene has CDR1 MNHNS and CDR2 SASEGT. This CDR3 region has 13 residues. Trimming took off 4 bases at V and 6 bases at J, with 12 bases between the two ends. The CDR3 DNA sequence: TGTGCCAGCAGTGCCGACGCGTGGAATGGCTACACCTTC. Translating it yields CASSADAWNGYTF.

This clone was counted a few times. The genes are TRBV2 and TRBJ1-5, with no clear D. The CDR3 consists of 13 residues. Trimming took off 1 base at V and 7 bases at J, with 8 bases between the two ends. Germline V gene lookup returns CDR1 SNHLY and CDR2 FYNNEI. CDR3 sequence: CASSEGGSQPQHF. Written as DNA, the CDR3 is TGTGCCAGCAGTGAAGGCGGCAGCCAGCCCCAGCATTTT. The whole variable domain, filled in from reference TRBV2 and TRBJ1-5, reads EPEVTQTPSHQVTQMGQEVILRCVPISNHLYFYWYRQILGQKVEFLVSFYNNEISEKSEIFDDQFSVERPDGSNFTLKIRSTKLEDSAMYFCASSEGGSQPQHFGDGTRLSIL.

Here the CDR3 DNA reads TGTGCCAGCAGCCTATCCTCTGGAAACACCATATATTTT. Translated, it gives CASSLSSGNTIYF. This rearrangement joins TRBV11-3 to TRBJ1-3; no firm D call. The CDR3 has 13 residues. Germline values: CDR1 SGHNT, CDR2 YENEEA. The germline V and J ends were trimmed by 5 bases and 0 bases, with 5 bases remaining between them.

The V call is TRBV25-1, the J call TRBJ2-5, with D maybe TRBD1 (5 bases). Germline V CDR1 and CDR2: MGHDK, SYGVNS. The CDR3 contains 13 residues. Trimming shortened V by 6 bases and J by 5 bases, and 13 bases separated the two germline ends. In DNA form, the CDR3 reads TGTGCCAGCAGAATAGGGGCTGGGGAGACCCAGTACTTC. Its protein product is CASRIGAGETQYF.

The rearrangement uses TRBV20-1 and TRBJ2-3; D gene unclear. Trimming removed 5 bases from V and 6 bases from J, with 9 bases in between. This CDR3 region has 11 residues. Per the germline V gene, CDR1 is DFQATT and CDR2 is SNEGSKA (reference sequence). CDR3 DNA sequence: TGCAGTGCTTCCCCCTCGGATACGCAGTATTTT. Translated: CSASPSDTQYF.

CDR3: CASRRDGQYYGYTF. CDR3 bases: TGCGCCAGCAGAAGAGACGGACAGTACTATGGCTACACCTTC. The genes are TRBV23-1 and TRBJ1-2; TRBD1 is a possible D gene (6 bases). TRBV23-1 is recorded as an ORF, its role being uncertain. Trimming removed 6 bases from V and 3 bases from J, with 14 bases in between. The CDR3 consists of 14 residues.

This clone was seen more than once but under ten times. The gene calls are TRBV28 and TRBJ2-3; possibly TRBD1 or TRBD2 for D (5 bases each). CDR1 is MDHEN, CDR2 SYDVKM, per germline. V was clipped by 10 bases and J by 0 bases, with 11 bases between them. The CDR3 is made up of 13 amino acids. The CDR3 DNA is TGTGCCACAGGGACGGAGAGCACAGATACGCAGTATTTT. Translated, it gives CATGTESTDTQYF.

V gene TRBV7-9 combines with J gene TRBJ2-3, with TRBD1 identical over 8 bases. The CDR3 extends over 15 amino acids. V dropped 3 bases and J dropped 4; count of bases not matched to a gene: 6. CDR1 and CDR2 (germline): SEHNR, FQNEAQ (reference sequence). The CDR3, as DNA: TGTGCCAGCAGCTTCACCCGACAGGGGCCAGATACGCAGTATTTT. This translates into CASSFTRQGPDTQYF.

The rearrangement joins TRBV29-1 to TRBJ2-2, with TRBD1 matching 8 bases. CDR1 SQVTM and CDR2 ANQGSEA come from the germline V gene. This CDR3 comprises 12 residues. J lost 7 bases, V lost 7 bases, and 5 bases had no gene match. The CDR3 DNA reads TGCAGCGGCAGGGGGCTTAGCGGGGAGCTGTTTTTT. Its protein product is CSGRGLSGELFF.

This chain uses TRBV18 with TRBJ1-2; D unclear. Germline-derived CDR1 and CDR2 are KGHSH and LQKENI. CDR3 length: 17 amino acids. V was cut by 4 bases and J by 4 bases, with 22 bases left in between. The CDR3 is CASSQYSYGANVYGYTF. CDR3 nucleotide sequence: TGTGCCAGCTCACAATACAGCTATGGCGCGAATGTCTATGGCTACACCTTC.

This chain uses TRBV7-9 with TRBJ2-5, with 13 bases lining up with TRBD2. V shed 3 bases and J 5 bases; nucleotides not matched to a gene: 6. The CDR3 is 16 residues long. Germline V lookup: CDR1 SEHNR, CDR2 FQNEAQ (reference sequence). The CDR3 region is CASSFGLAGAPETQYF. CDR3 coding DNA: TGTGCCAGCAGCTTCGGACTAGCGGGAGCTCCGGAGACCCAGTACTTC.

The rearrangement uses TRBV4-1 and TRBJ2-7; D is ambiguous. The V gene's germline CDR1 is MGHRA and CDR2 YSYEKL. V lost 1 base, J lost 6 bases, and 13 bases lay in between. This CDR3 has 14 residues. This CDR3 is CASSQATLNGEQYF. The CDR3, as DNA: TGCGCCAGCAGCCAAGCTACCTTGAACGGCGAGCAGTACTTC.

V is TRBV4-1 and J is TRBJ1-3; D might be TRBD1 (6 bases). CDR1 is MGHRA, CDR2 YSYEKL, per germline. Trimming left V 4 bases short and J 1 base short, with 17 bases between. The CDR3 contains 17 residues. CDR3 DNA sequence: TGCGCCAGCAGCCTCCAAAACCCGACAGGATCTGGAAACACCATATATTTT. This gives the protein CASSLQNPTGSGNTIYF.

This rearrangement joins TRBV6-5 to TRBJ2-7; maybe TRBD1 (6 bases). With 6 bases removed from V and 3 bases from J, the gap between germline ends came to 12 bases. This CDR3 region has 13 residues. Germline V gene lookup returns CDR1 MNHEY and CDR2 SVGAGI. The chain's CDR3 is CASRAGQYYEQYF. CDR3 nucleotide sequence: TGTGCCAGCAGGGCTGGACAGTACTACGAGCAGTACTTC.

This clone occurred once. The genes are TRBV10-3 and TRBJ2-7; no firm D call. This CDR3 is 11 amino acids long. The germline gives CDR1 ENHRY, CDR2 SYGVKD. Trimming stripped 9 bases from V and 3 bases from J, with 9 bases between. The CDR3 DNA follows: TGTGCCATAAAGGACGACTACGAGCAGTACTTC. Residues: CAIKDDYEQYF.

The rearrangement uses TRBV29-1 and TRBJ1-1; tentatively, D is TRBD1 (6 bases). Germline V gene data show CDR1 as SQVTM and CDR2 as ANQGSEA. The CDR3 contains 12 residues. The CDR3 DNA reads TGCAGTACGACAGGAGAGAACACTGAAGCTTTCTTT. It codes for CSTTGENTEAFF. The variable domain in full, with the rest retrieved from reference TRBV29-1 and TRBJ1-1, is SAVISQKPSRDICQRGTSLTIQCQVDSQVTMMFWYRQQPGQSLTLIATANQGSEATYESGFVIDKFPISRPNLTFSTLTVSNMSPEDSSIYLCSTTGENTEAFFGQGTRLTVV.